The source of this T cell receptor beta chain is a study of cytomegalovirus exposure and HLA in healthy donors. General study points: Presence/absence analyses treated sequencing depth as roughly uniform across donors. Several of the most significant clusters appeared, in a later analysis, to be linked to common viral pathogens. Among TCR beta chains, those listed as cytomegalovirus-associated numbered some 160. A highly shared variant cluster was judged a likely technical artifact.

PCR amplification relied on 60 Vbeta primers (plus 13 Jbeta primers). Assay used: immunoSEQ multiplex PCR; TCRdb lists only in-frame clones, some missing. This table holds about 110,000 clones, 65% to 75% found once. Looked up from germline, CDR1 is ENHRY and CDR2 is SYGVKD. V was clipped by 8 bases and J by 1 base, with 11 bases between them. This CDR3 contains 13 residues. Note on this clone: Its antigen remains unidentified.

This clonotype was sampled from a female donor in good health and CMV-seronegative. V gene TRBV10-3 combines with J gene TRBJ1-1; TRBD1 is a possible D gene (5 bases). Sequenced: PBMCs. As DNA, the CDR3 is TGTGCCATCCACCAAGGGGAGAACACTGAAGCTTTCTTT. This translates into CAIHQGENTEAFF.